This TCR beta chain originates from a study of cytomegalovirus exposure and HLA in healthy donors. Overall study findings and caveats: Upon later analysis, TCR association rates were observed to vary by HLA locus, being highest for DRB1 and lowest for HLA-C. The study carried out a later analysis of TCR beta sequences. It associated some 15,000 of them with specific HLA alleles at a false discovery rate of 0.05.

J was trimmed by 4 bases and V by 7 bases; bases with no gene match: 5. This CDR3 has 14 residues. Germline assignment: CDR1 MNHEY and CDR2 SVGAGI. PCR involved 60 Vbeta and 13 Jbeta primers. In the authors' methods: Later, tens of millions of unique TCR beta chains were counted in an analysis, and about 12 million of them were shared. Repertoires were generated with immunoSEQ multiplex PCR, while TCRdb's copy carries only in-frame clones and drops some. The D gene and trimming were derived from the DNA, and the V and J assignments and clone size from that table. The sample lists about 82,000 clones; over 65% were seen once. With respect to this clone: Its matching antigen is unknown.

This receptor was obtained from a man aged 25 to 40 in good health and CMV-seropositive. Input material: PBMCs. The V and J genes are TRBV6-5 and TRBJ1-4; 8 bases align to TRBD1. The CDR3 region has the DNA TGTGCCAGCAAACCGGGACAGGTTAATGAAAAACTGTTTTTT. Its translation: CASKPGQVNEKLFF.